This T cell receptor (beta chain) derives from a study of blood T cells in healthy people across ages. The CDR3 runs to 14 residues. Germline V CDR1 and CDR2: SGHAT, FQDESV (reference sequence). Sample-barcoded 5' priming and a J-beta primer mix drove a second PCR of about 7 to 11 cycles. TCRdb independently ran MiXCR on the 5' RACE reads; one entry per CDR3 protein. The profile shows about 730,000 distinct CDR3 sequences, approximately 43% of them singletons. At least 5.5 micrograms of total RNA were extracted per sample. Note on this clonotype: An end of the junction differs from the germline gene, which may be a read error.

This chain links TRBV11-1 with TRBJ2-7; 8 positions match TRBD1. The sequenced material came from blood. The TCR originated in a woman in her sixties in good health. As DNA, the CDR3 is TGTGCCAGCAGCCATGCCAGGGGGCCCAACGAGCAGTCCTTC. Translating it yields CASSHARGPNEQSF. Full variable domain (remainder filled in from reference TRBV11-1 and TRBJ2-7): EAEVAQSPRYKITEKSQAVAFWCDPISGHATLYWYRQILGQGPELLVQFQDESVVDDSQLPKDRFSAERLKGVDSTLKIQPAELGDSAMYLCASSHARGPNEQSFGPGTRLTVT.